The T cell receptor beta chain under discussion was sequenced for a study of human T cells and chemical hapten exposure. Study details: Sensitization involved placing 2% DPC onto a 2 cm by 2 cm region of upper inner arm skin. Patients additionally received therapeutic doses of diphenylcyclopropenone on the scalp once a week, and this continued throughout the approximately 26-week study.

Sample time point: pre-sensitization, week 0. Treatment meaning: therapeutic diphenylcyclopropenone sensitization with weekly scalp DPC. Individual cDNA molecules (in the library) carried attached unique molecular identifiers. Authors' analysis steps: TCR counts had a median of approximately 96,000 per sample and spanned roughly 20,000 to 690,600. TCRdb recomputed calls from the RACE reads with MiXCR, one row per CDR3 protein. What appears here as the V and J calls and clone size reflects TCRdb's work, not the paper's. The sample has over 300,000 distinct CDR3 sequences, more than 4.5% seen once. This clonotype was counted only a few times. This CDR3 is 15 amino acids long. The V and J ends lost 6 bases and 5 bases respectively, with 17 bases between them. CDR1 MNHNY and CDR2 SVGAGI come from the germline V gene (reference sequence).

This sequence joins TRBV6-6 and TRBJ1-5, with D possibly TRBD1 on 5 matching bases. The source is a woman in her forties or fifties with alopecia areata. Some clones in this sample may be carry-over from other donors' samples. The sample was whole blood, taken in connection with sensitization to the hapten diphenylcyclopropenone (DPC). CDR3 nucleotide sequence: TGTGCCAGCAGCCACGGCAGGGTGGATCATCAGCCCCAGCATTTT. Amino acids: CASSHGRVDHQPQHF.